The following is a TCR beta chain sequence with its context. The same CDR3 is also encoded by other DNA sequences in this sample. These data belong to a study of T cell changes during pregnancy in multiple sclerosis. Germline V gene sequence: CDR1 MNHNS, CDR2 SASEGT. Trimming removed 6 bases from V and 2 bases from J, with 16 bases in between. The CDR3 loop spans 15 amino acids. The data were produced by immunoSEQ multiplex PCR, yet TCRdb's version contains in-frame clones alone and is incomplete. The profile shows tens of thousands of clones, around 92% of them singletons. The receptor was derived from a female donor with multiple sclerosis, enrolled in a pregnancy study. The source material was peripheral blood, sampled in the first trimester of pregnancy. This chain uses TRBV6-1 with TRBJ2-5, with D perhaps matching TRBD1 (5 bases). The CDR3 region has the DNA TGTGCCAGCAGGCGGTTTGGGGCTTTACAAGAGACCCAGTACTTC. The encoded protein is CASRRFGALQETQYF.